One TCR beta chain is described in this entry. Germline V gene sequence: CDR1 SGHTA, CDR2 FQGTGA. The V and J ends lost 3 bases and 8 bases, in that order; junction bases with no gene match: 5. This CDR3 has 14 amino acids. Method: immunoSEQ multiplex PCR; TCRdb's copy keeps in-frame clones and lacks some. Of 70,000 to 90,000 clones in the sample, roughly 80% were seen once. This specimen comes from a study of blood T cell repertoires in COVID-19. The chain employs TRBV7-3 and TRBJ2-1; 9 bases map to TRBD2. Input material: peripheral blood. This clonotype originated in a woman aged 80 or over with acute or convalescent COVID-19. The CDR3: CASSLGLASDEQFF. CDR3 nucleotide sequence: TGTGCCAGCAGCTTGGGACTAGCCTCTGATGAGCAGTTCTTC. The variable domain in full, with the rest retrieved from reference TRBV7-3 and TRBJ2-1, is GAGVSQTPSNKVTEKGKYVELRCDPISGHTALYWYRQSLGQGPEFLIYFQGTGAADDSGLPNDRFFAVRPEGSVSTLKIQRTERGDSAVYLCASSLGLASDEQFFGPGTRLTVL.